These 14 T cell receptor beta chains originate from one sample sequenced in a study of blood T cell repertoires in COVID-19 (TCRdb year 2020). Receptors were amplified or captured by the immunoSEQ multiplex PCR assay. TCRdb took this table from immuneACCESS and kept in-frame rearrangements with V and J called. Such tables lack part of the clones; where checked against another copy, unresolved V genes explain under half of the gap, and the rest is unexplained. The sample table shows approximately 290,000 clones, and around 89% are seen once. 0.75% to 0.9% of the sample lies in the top ten. The sample was peripheral blood. The receptor set was obtained from a man aged 30 to 39 with acute or convalescent COVID-19.

This sequence joins TRBV6-5 and TRBJ2-5, with TRBD1 as a possible D gene (6 bases). This CDR3 is built from 13 residues. V lost 6 bases, J lost 4 bases, and 12 bases lay in between. The germline V gene encodes CDR1 MNHEY and CDR2 SVGAGI. The CDR3 spells CASRDGQRETQYF. The DNA for the CDR3 is TGTGCCAGCAGAGACGGACAGAGAGAGACCCAGTACTTC.

This chain links TRBV30 with TRBJ1-1; D ambiguous. V was clipped by 4 bases and J by 5 bases, with 8 bases between them. The CDR3 contains 11 residues. Germline CDR1 GTSNPN, CDR2 SVGIG (reference sequence). Here the CDR3 DNA reads TGTGCCTGGATAGGAGGAACTGAAGCTTTCTTT. This codes for CAWIGGTEAFF.

The chain joins TRBV19 to TRBJ1-2; 9 bases fit TRBD1. Trimming cost V 4 bases and J 8 bases; bases outside gene matches: 11. Germline V CDR1 and CDR2: LNHDA, SQIVND (reference sequence). The length of the CDR3 is 15 residues. CDR3 region: CASSTDRGRFGGYTF. As DNA, the CDR3 is TGTGCCAGTAGTACGGACAGGGGACGTTTTGGAGGCTACACCTTC.

The V gene is TRBV11-1, the J gene TRBJ2-1, with D tentatively TRBD2 (5 bases). The V end was cut by 1 base, the J end by 0 bases, with 10 bases between. Looked up from germline, CDR1 is SGHAT and CDR2 is FQDESV (reference sequence). The CDR3 loop spans 16 amino acids. The CDR3 region is CASSLEAGPSYNEQFF. The CDR3 DNA follows: TGTGCCAGCAGCTTAGAGGCGGGTCCCTCCTACAATGAGCAGTTCTTC.

The rearrangement joins TRBV28 to TRBJ2-7; 12 bases are shared with TRBD2. V lost 3 bases, J lost 4 bases, and 4 bases stayed unmatched. Germline V gene data show CDR1 as MDHEN and CDR2 as SYDVKM. The CDR3 covers 15 residues. The CDR3 bases are TGTGCCAGCAGTTTTATCCTAGCGGGGGGGTACGAGCAGTACTTC. Translating gives CASSFILAGGYEQYF.

DNA of the CDR3: TGTGCCAGCGAGGACAGTCTAAATGAAAAACTGTTTTTT. Its protein is CASEDSLNEKLFF. V usage is TRBV18 and J usage is TRBJ1-4; D is possibly TRBD1 (6 bases). Trimming shortened V by 8 bases and J by 5 bases, and 12 bases separated the two germline ends. This CDR3 region has 13 residues. Germline loops: CDR1 KGHSH, CDR2 LQKENI.

V gene TRBV10-1 combines with J gene TRBJ2-1, with 7 bases fitting TRBD2. The germline gives CDR1 WNHNN, CDR2 SYGVQD (reference sequence). This CDR3 has 14 residues. Trimming cost V 0 bases and J 7 bases; bases outside gene matches: 3. Written as DNA, the CDR3 is TGCGCCAGCAGTGAGTCGGTCGGGAGGAATGAGCAGTTCTTC. Its protein is CASSESVGRNEQFF.

This rearrangement joins TRBV28 to TRBJ2-5, with 7 bases that match TRBD2. Germline CDR1 MDHEN, CDR2 SYDVKM. This CDR3 region has 14 residues. Trimming took 6 bases from V and 3 from J; bases not matched to a gene: 7. CDR3 nucleotides: TGTGCCAGCAGACACCGACTAGCTGAAGAGACCCAGTACTTC. Its translation is CASRHRLAEETQYF.

The rearrangement uses TRBV9 and TRBJ2-1; 7 nucleotides agree with TRBD2. The V and J ends lost 5 bases and 1 base, in that order; junction bases with no gene match: 6. CDR1 and CDR2 (germline): SGDLS, YYNGEE. The CDR3 contains 15 residues. The CDR3 region is CASREVSGSYNEQFF. The DNA of the CDR3 is TGTGCCAGCAGAGAAGTTAGCGGGTCCTACAATGAGCAGTTCTTC. The variable domain in full, completed from reference TRBV9 and TRBJ2-1, reads DSGVTQTPKHLITATGQRVTLRCSPRSGDLSVYWYQQSLDQGLQFLIQYYNGEERAKGNILERFSAQQFPDLHSELNLSSLELGDSALYFCASREVSGSYNEQFFGPGTRLTVL.

The chain links TRBV3-1 (or the pseudogene TRBV3-2) to TRBJ2-2; tentatively, D is TRBD2 (6 bases). CDR1 LGHDT and CDR2 YNNKEL come from the germline V gene (reference sequence). The CDR3 length is 18 residues. Trimming shortened V by 4 bases and J by 2 bases, and 20 bases separated the two germline ends. CDR3 coding DNA: TGTGCCAGCAGCCCCCGCACAGTTATCGGGAGAAACACCGGGGAGCTGTTTTTT. This translates into CASSPRTVIGRNTGELFF.

The chain links TRBV3-1 (or the pseudogene TRBV3-2) to TRBJ1-2, with 8 bases identical to TRBD1. The CDR3 extends over 14 amino acids. V lost 1 base and J lost 7; bases outside the gene matches: 5. The V gene's germline CDR1 is LGHDT and CDR2 YNNKEL (reference sequence). CDR3 sequence reads: CASSQGQGRVGYTF. The CDR3 DNA is TGTGCCAGCAGCCAAGGACAGGGGAGAGTTGGCTACACCTTC.

This clone was seen only once. Other DNA sequences of this sample code for an identical CDR3. The chain uses TRBV5-4 and TRBJ1-2; 7 bases agree with TRBD1. Germline V gene sequence: CDR1 SGHNT, CDR2 YYREEE (reference sequence). The V and J ends lost 5 bases and 3 bases, in that order; junction bases with no gene match: 7. The CDR3 length is 14 residues. CDR3 sequence: CASRQGGFYYGYTF. The DNA for the CDR3 is TGTGCCAGCAGGCAGGGGGGATTCTACTATGGCTACACCTTC.

This chain links TRBV5-1 with TRBJ2-1, with 11 bases matching TRBD2. This CDR3 spans 15 amino acids. V gave up 6 bases and J gave up 8 bases; unmatched junction bases: 10. Per germline, CDR1 SGHRS and CDR2 YFSETQ. The CDR3 here is CASNLAGGPLDEQFF. In nucleotides, the CDR3 is TGCGCCAGCAATCTAGCGGGGGGTCCGTTGGATGAGCAGTTCTTC.

V is TRBV30 and J is TRBJ2-3, with D uncertain. CDR1 is GTSNPN and CDR2 is SVGIG in the germline V gene (reference sequence). This CDR3 spans 14 amino acids. V lost 0 bases to trimming and J lost 4 bases, with 11 bases between them. CDR3: CAWSVLLDPDTQYF. The CDR3 DNA sequence: TGTGCCTGGAGTGTACTCCTAGACCCAGATACGCAGTATTTT.